The 16 T cell receptor beta chains given below trace back to one sample, sequenced in a study of T cell responses to AZD1222 COVID-19 vaccine. Libraries were prepared by immunoSEQ multiplex PCR; TCRdb keeps only in-frame clonotypes and omits some of them. The table shows some 110,000 clones, with about nine tenths occurring only once. The sequencing used peripheral blood, collected on day 0 of AZD1222 vaccination. The receptors originated from an adult in good health.

This chain connects TRBV6-5 to TRBJ2-3; 10 bases are shared with TRBD1. V trimming: 6 bases; J trimming: 3 bases; junction bases outside the gene matches: 0. Germline V CDR1 and CDR2: MNHEY, SVGAGI. The CDR3 spans 13 residues. In nucleotides, the CDR3 is TGTGCCAGCAGGGACAGGGGGACAGATACGCAGTATTTT. Its translation: CASRDRGTDTQYF.

V gene TRBV29-1 combines with J gene TRBJ2-7, with 7 bases aligning to TRBD1. V gave up 4 bases and J gave up 5 bases; unmatched junction bases: 2. Germline V gene data show CDR1 as SQVTM and CDR2 as ANQGSEA. The CDR3 loop spans 11 amino acids. The CDR3 reads CSVATGDEQYF. In nucleotides, the CDR3 is TGCAGCGTTGCAACAGGGGACGAGCAGTACTTC.

This sequence joins TRBV5-4 and TRBJ2-5; D not certain. The germline gives CDR1 SGHNT, CDR2 YYREEE (reference sequence). V was clipped by 4 bases and J by 0 bases, with 10 bases between them. The CDR3 loop spans 14 amino acids. The CDR3: CASSPGGNQETQYF. In DNA form, the CDR3 reads TGTGCCAGCAGCCCCGGTGGGAACCAAGAGACCCAGTACTTC.

Comments on this clone: Mismatch with germline at one junction end may stem from a read error. The chain couples TRBV30 to TRBJ1-2; a weak D match, TRBD1 (5 bases). The CDR3 runs to 12 residues. CDR1 is GTSNPN, CDR2 SVGIG, per germline (reference sequence). The CDR3, as DNA: TGTGCCTGGAGTGTAATGAGCCAGGGCATTGCCTTC. Translation: CAWSVMSQGIAF.

The chain combines TRBV6-6 with TRBJ2-7; 7 bases match TRBD1. CDR1 MNHNY and CDR2 SVGAGI come from the germline V gene (reference sequence). With V trimmed by 5 bases and J by 5 bases, 3 bases remained unmatched. There are 12 residues in the CDR3. The CDR3 nucleotides are TGTGCCAGCAGTCGACAGGGAAACGAGCAGTACTTC. Its translation is CASSRQGNEQYF.

The chain joins TRBV7-2 to TRBJ2-3; TRBD1 matches 9 bases. J was trimmed by 8 bases and V by 5 bases; bases with no gene match: 8. The CDR3 has 14 residues. Germline assignment: CDR1 SGHTA and CDR2 FQGNSA. Here the CDR3 reads CASSRKQGAGTQYF. CDR3 DNA: TGTGCCAGCAGCCGCAAACAGGGGGCTGGTACGCAGTATTTT.

The gene calls are TRBV29-1 and TRBJ1-2; the D is unclear. The V and J ends lost 0 bases and 5 bases respectively, with 19 bases between them. This CDR3 is built from 16 residues. CDR1 and CDR2 (germline): SQVTM, ANQGSEA. The DNA for the CDR3 is TGCAGCGTTGAAGACAGTTCTCTCCCAGGCCTTTATGGCTACACCTTC. Amino acid sequence: CSVEDSSLPGLYGYTF.

The chain links TRBV27 to TRBJ2-7; D is unclear. The CDR3 contains 13 residues. CDR1 is MNHEY and CDR2 is SMNVEV in the germline V gene (reference sequence). V shed 3 bases and J shed 5 bases, with 11 bases lying between them. The CDR3: CASSFKPLDEQYF. The DNA of the CDR3 is TGTGCCAGCAGTTTTAAGCCCTTGGACGAGCAGTACTTC.

The J gene is TRBJ2-5, the V gene TRBV21-1; the table names TRBD2, a call not compared with the DNA. TRBV21-1 is shown as a pseudogene. The CDR3 is made up of 15 amino acids. This CDR3 is CASSTGLLPQETQYF. The CDR3 bases are TGTGCCAGCAGCACGGGACTCCTGCCGCAAGAGACCCAGTACTTC.

This clone was recorded a few times. The rearrangement links TRBV5-1 to TRBJ2-2, with a weak D call TRBD2 (6 bases). The CDR3 has 15 residues. V was trimmed by 2 bases and J by 6 bases, leaving 14 bases between them. Germline-derived CDR1 and CDR2 are SGHRS and YFSETQ. DNA for the CDR3: TGCGCCAGCAGCTTAGGCGGGCCGGGGGCCGGGGAGCTGTTTTTT. Translated: CASSLGGPGAGELFF. The entire variable domain, with the rest obtained from reference TRBV5-1 and TRBJ2-2, is as follows: KAGVTQTPRYLIKTRGQQVTLSCSPISGHRSVSWYQQTPGQGLQFLFEYFSETQRNKGNFPGRFSGRQFSNSRSEMNVSTLELGDSALYLCASSLGGPGAGELFFGEGSRLTVL.

This clone was seen a few times. J is TRBJ1-1 and V is TRBV7-8, with D maybe TRBD1 (6 bases). In germline, CDR1 is SGHVS, CDR2 FQNEAQ. Trimming pared 1 base from V and 6 bases from J, leaving 12 bases between. This CDR3 has 14 residues. CDR3 DNA sequence: TGTGCCAGCAGCTTAGAGGGGGGGGTCGCTGAAGCTTTCTTT. This encodes CASSLEGGVAEAFF.

V gene TRBV30 combines with J gene TRBJ1-6; 8 bases line up with TRBD1. CDR1 GTSNPN and CDR2 SVGIG come from the germline V gene (reference sequence). With 1 base clipped from V and 7 bases from J, the junction kept 6 bases outside the gene matches. The CDR3 is 15 residues long. CDR3 sequence reads: CAWSEARTGNSPLHF. DNA of the CDR3: TGTGCCTGGAGTGAGGCCCGGACAGGGAATTCACCCCTCCACTTT.

This clone has a single count. The chain is built from TRBV18 and TRBJ2-7; D possibly corresponds to TRBD2 (6 bases). The CDR3 has 15 amino acids. CDR1 and CDR2 (germline): KGHSH, LQKENI. V was shortened by 3 bases and J by 1 base, with 13 bases between the two germline ends. The CDR3 DNA follows: TGTGCCAGCTCACCCCAGCGGGCGACTTCCTACGAGCAGTACTTC. This translates into CASSPQRATSYEQYF.

In its sample, this clone was seen once. The J gene is TRBJ1-3, the V gene TRBV4-2; tentative D call: TRBD1 (6 bases). The CDR3 has 14 amino acids. Deletions cut 3 bases from V and 13 bases from J, with 19 bases between. Looked up from germline, CDR1 is LGHNA and CDR2 is YNFKEQ. Here the CDR3 reads CASSHYTDRNGIYF. The CDR3 DNA is TGTGCCAGCAGCCACTACACGGACAGAAACGGGATATATTTT.

In its sample, this clone was seen once. The V and J genes are TRBV10-1 and TRBJ2-1, with 12 bases matching TRBD2. Germline CDR1 reads WNHNN; CDR2 reads SYGVQD (reference sequence). The CDR3 length is 19 residues. V gave up 4 bases and J gave up 0 bases; unmatched junction bases: 10. CDR3 amino acids: CASSGELAGGQSSYNEQFF. The CDR3 DNA follows: TGCGCCAGCAGTGGGGAACTAGCGGGAGGCCAGAGCTCCTACAATGAGCAGTTCTTC.

The J gene is TRBJ2-2, the V gene TRBV5-1; 7 bases are a match to TRBD1. After removal of 4 bases from V and 0 bases from J, the junction contained 6 bases not matched to a gene. The CDR3 sequence is 16 residues long. Germline CDR1 reads SGHRS; CDR2 reads YFSETQ. CDR3 bases: TGCGCCAGCAGCCCGGCAGGGGGATCGAACACCGGGGAGCTGTTTTTT. This gives the protein CASSPAGGSNTGELFF.